These T cell receptor beta chains were read from a single sample in a study of blood T cell repertoires in COVID-19. The assay was immunoSEQ multiplex PCR, and TCRdb's table has in-frame clones only and misses some. This repertoire shows some 71,000 clones, around 84% found once; its top ten account for about 0.87%. Sequencing was done on a sample of peripheral blood. Every receptor here comes from a woman in her 70s with acute or convalescent COVID-19. The CDR3 runs from the conserved cysteine through the conserved F or W. Each record gives: CDR3 length, D gene, V gene, clone size, J gene, CDR3 protein, CDR3 DNA. The D gene is left open where the match is weak. Some rows mark clone size as missing; the rest say once, few, many or name a class of expanded clone.

cdr3_length: 15; d_call: TRBD1; v_call: TRBV18; clone_size: NA; j_call: TRBJ2-5; cdr3_aa: CASSPLDRVQETQYF; cdr3_nt: TGTGCCAGCTCACCCCTGGACAGGGTCCAAGAGACCCAGTACTTC
cdr3_length: 15; d_call: TRBD1; v_call: TRBV30; clone_size: NA; j_call: TRBJ2-1; cdr3_aa: CAWSWTGGSYNEQFF; cdr3_nt: TGTGCCTGGAGTTGGACAGGTGGATCCTACAATGAGCAGTTCTTC
cdr3_length: 16; d_call: TRBD2; v_call: TRBV3-1/TRBV3-2; clone_size: NA; j_call: TRBJ2-1; cdr3_aa: CASSQSSGSSYNEQFF; cdr3_nt: TGTGCCAGCAGCCAATCCAGCGGGAGCTCCTACAATGAGCAGTTCTTC
cdr3_length: 15; d_call: TRBD2; v_call: TRBV5-1; clone_size: NA; j_call: TRBJ2-3; cdr3_aa: CASRSGLAGADTQYF; cdr3_nt: TGCGCCAGCAGATCTGGACTAGCGGGGGCAGATACGCAGTATTTT
cdr3_length: 15; d_call: NA; v_call: TRBV11-2; clone_size: few; j_call: TRBJ1-5; cdr3_aa: CASSLELSGNQPQHF; cdr3_nt: TGTGCCAGCAGCTTAGAGTTATCAGGAAATCAGCCCCAGCATTTT
cdr3_length: 12; d_call: NA; v_call: TRBV6-2/TRBV6-3; clone_size: NA; j_call: TRBJ2-3; cdr3_aa: CASSYWPDTQYF; cdr3_nt: TGTGCCAGCAGTTACTGGCCAGATACGCAGTATTTT
cdr3_length: 14; d_call: TRBD1; v_call: TRBV24-1; clone_size: few; j_call: TRBJ1-2; cdr3_aa: CATSDPTGGYGYTF; cdr3_nt: TGTGCCACCAGTGATCCGACAGGGGGCTATGGCTACACCTTC
cdr3_length: 15; d_call: NA; v_call: TRBV27; clone_size: NA; j_call: TRBJ1-2; cdr3_aa: CASREFGELLPGYTF; cdr3_nt: TGTGCCAGCAGGGAGTTTGGGGAGTTACTCCCGGGCTACACCTTC
cdr3_length: 13; d_call: TRBD2; v_call: TRBV3-1/TRBV3-2; clone_size: NA; j_call: TRBJ2-7; cdr3_aa: CASSGTSGYEQYF; cdr3_nt: TGTGCCAGCAGCGGGACTAGCGGGTACGAGCAGTACTTC
cdr3_length: 17; d_call: TRBD1; v_call: TRBV18; clone_size: NA; j_call: TRBJ2-5; cdr3_aa: CASSPRQGGVWQETQYF; cdr3_nt: TGTGCCAGCTCACCACGACAGGGGGGCGTTTGGCAAGAGACCCAGTACTTC